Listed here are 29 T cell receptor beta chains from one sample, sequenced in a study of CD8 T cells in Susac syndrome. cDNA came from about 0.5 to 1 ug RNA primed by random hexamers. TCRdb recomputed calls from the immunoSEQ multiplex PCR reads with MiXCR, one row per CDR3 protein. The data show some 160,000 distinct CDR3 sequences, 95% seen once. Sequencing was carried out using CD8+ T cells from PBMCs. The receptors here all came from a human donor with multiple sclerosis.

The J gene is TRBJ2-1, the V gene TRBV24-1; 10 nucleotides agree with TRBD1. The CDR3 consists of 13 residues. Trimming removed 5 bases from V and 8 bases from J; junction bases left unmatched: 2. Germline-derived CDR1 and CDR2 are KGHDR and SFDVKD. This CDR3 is CATSAGTGDEQFF. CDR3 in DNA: TGTGCCACCAGTGCAGGGACAGGGGATGAGCAGTTCTTC.

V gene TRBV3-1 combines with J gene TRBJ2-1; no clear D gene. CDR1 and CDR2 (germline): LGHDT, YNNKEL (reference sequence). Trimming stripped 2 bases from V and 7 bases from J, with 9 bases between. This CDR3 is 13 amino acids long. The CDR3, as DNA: TGTGCCAGCAGCCAAACCCCCCGTAATGAGCAGTTCTTC. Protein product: CASSQTPRNEQFF.

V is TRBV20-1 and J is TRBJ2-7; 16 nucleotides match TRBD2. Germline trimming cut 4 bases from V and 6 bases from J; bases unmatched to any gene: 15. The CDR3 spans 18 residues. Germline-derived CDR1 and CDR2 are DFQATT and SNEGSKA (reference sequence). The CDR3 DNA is TGCAGTGCTACGGTGGGACTAGCGGGAGGGCCTCTATCGGGCGAGCAGTACTTC. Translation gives CSATVGLAGGPLSGEQYF.

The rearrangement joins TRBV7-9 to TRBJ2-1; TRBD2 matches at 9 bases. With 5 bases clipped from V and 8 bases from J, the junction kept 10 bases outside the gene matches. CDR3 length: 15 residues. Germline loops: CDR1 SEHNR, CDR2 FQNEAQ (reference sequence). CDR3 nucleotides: TGTGCCAGCAGCGCCACGACTAGCGGCGACCATGAGCAGTTCTTC. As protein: CASSATTSGDHEQFF.

CDR3 DNA: TGTGCCAGCAGCCCAGGAGTAGCGGGAGCTTACGAGCAGTACTTC. Translated: CASSPGVAGAYEQYF. The rearrangement uses TRBV3-1 and TRBJ2-7; 9 positions match TRBD2. V was clipped by 4 bases and J by 4 bases; unmatched bases: 8. This CDR3 comprises 15 residues. Germline V lookup: CDR1 LGHDT, CDR2 YNNKEL (reference sequence).

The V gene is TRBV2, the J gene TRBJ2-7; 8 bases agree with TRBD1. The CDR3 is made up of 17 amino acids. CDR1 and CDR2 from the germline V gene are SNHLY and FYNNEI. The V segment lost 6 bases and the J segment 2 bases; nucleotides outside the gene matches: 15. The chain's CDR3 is CASRSSFGQGPPYEQYF. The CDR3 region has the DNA TGTGCCAGCAGATCCTCTTTTGGACAGGGACCTCCCTACGAGCAGTACTTC.

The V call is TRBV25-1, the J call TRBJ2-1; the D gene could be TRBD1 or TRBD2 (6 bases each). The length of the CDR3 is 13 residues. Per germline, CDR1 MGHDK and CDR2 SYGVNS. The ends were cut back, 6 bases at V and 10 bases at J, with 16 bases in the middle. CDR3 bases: TGTGCCAGCAGGACTTCCCAAGGGGGGGAGCAGTTCTTC. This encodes CASRTSQGGEQFF. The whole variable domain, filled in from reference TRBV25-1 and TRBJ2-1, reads EADIYQTPRYLVIGTGKKITLECSQTMGHDKMYWYQQDPGMELHLIHYSYGVNSTEKGDLSSESTVSRIRTEHFPLTLESARPSHTSQYLCASRTSQGGEQFFGPGTRLTVL.

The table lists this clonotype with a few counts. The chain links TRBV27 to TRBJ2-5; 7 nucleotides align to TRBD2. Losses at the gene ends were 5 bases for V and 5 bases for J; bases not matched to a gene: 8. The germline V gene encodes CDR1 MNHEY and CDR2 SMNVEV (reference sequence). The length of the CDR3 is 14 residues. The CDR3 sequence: CASSPGGGRETQYF. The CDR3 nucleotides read TGTGCCAGCAGTCCCGGGGGAGGGAGGGAGACCCAGTACTTC.

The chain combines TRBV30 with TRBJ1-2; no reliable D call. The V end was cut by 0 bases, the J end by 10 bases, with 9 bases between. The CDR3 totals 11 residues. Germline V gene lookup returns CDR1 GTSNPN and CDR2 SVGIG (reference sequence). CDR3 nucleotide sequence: TGTGCCTGGAGTGTACTACAGTACTACACCTTC. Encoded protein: CAWSVLQYYTF. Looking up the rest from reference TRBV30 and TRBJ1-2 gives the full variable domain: SQTIHQWPATLVQPVGSPLSLECTVEGTSNPNLYWYRQAAGRGLQLLFYSVGIGQISSEVPQNLSASRPQDRQFILSSKKLLLSDSGFYLCAWSVLQYYTFGSGTRLTVV.

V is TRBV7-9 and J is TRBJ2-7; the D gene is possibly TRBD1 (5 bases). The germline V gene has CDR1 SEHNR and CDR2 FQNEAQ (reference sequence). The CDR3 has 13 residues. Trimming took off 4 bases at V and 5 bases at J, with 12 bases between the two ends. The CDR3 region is CASSYQGFNEQYF. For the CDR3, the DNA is TGTGCCAGCAGCTACCAGGGATTTAACGAGCAGTACTTC.

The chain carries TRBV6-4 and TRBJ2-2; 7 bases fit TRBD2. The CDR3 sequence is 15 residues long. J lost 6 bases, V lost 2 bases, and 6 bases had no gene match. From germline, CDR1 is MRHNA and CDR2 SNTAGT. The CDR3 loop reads CASSDVGGPSGELFF. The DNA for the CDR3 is TGTGCCAGCAGTGACGTGGGAGGGCCGTCCGGGGAGCTGTTTTTT.

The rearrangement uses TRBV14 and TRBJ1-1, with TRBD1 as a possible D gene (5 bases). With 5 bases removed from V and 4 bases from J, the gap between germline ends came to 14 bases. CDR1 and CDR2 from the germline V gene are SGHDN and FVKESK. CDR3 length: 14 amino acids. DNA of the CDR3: TGTGCCAGCAGCATTACCATGGGGGGCACTGAAGCTTTCTTT. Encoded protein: CASSITMGGTEAFF.

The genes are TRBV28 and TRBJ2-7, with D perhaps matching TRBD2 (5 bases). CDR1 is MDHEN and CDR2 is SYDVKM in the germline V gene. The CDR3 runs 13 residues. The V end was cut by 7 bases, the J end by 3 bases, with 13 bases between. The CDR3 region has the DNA TGTGCCAGCAAAGAGGGATACGACTACGAGCAGTACTTC. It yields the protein CASKEGYDYEQYF. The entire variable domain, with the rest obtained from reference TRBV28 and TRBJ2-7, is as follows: DVKVTQSSRYLVKRTGEKVFLECVQDMDHENMFWYRQDPGLGLRLIYFSYDVKMKEKGDIPEGYSVSREKKERFSLILESASTNQTSMYLCASKEGYDYEQYFGPGTRLTVT.

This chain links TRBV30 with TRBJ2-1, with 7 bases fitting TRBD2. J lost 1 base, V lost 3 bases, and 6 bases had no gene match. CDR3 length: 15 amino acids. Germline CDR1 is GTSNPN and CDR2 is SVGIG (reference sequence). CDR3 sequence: CAWRYGRSSYNEQFF. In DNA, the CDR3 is TGTGCCTGGAGGTACGGGAGGAGTTCCTACAATGAGCAGTTCTTC.

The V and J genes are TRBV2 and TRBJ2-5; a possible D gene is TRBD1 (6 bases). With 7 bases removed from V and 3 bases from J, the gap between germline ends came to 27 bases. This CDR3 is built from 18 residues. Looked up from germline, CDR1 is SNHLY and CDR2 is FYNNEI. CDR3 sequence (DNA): TGTGCCAGCACAGGTGTGAGGGAGCAGGGGAGACAAAAAGAGACCCAGTACTTC. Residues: CASTGVREQGRQKETQYF.

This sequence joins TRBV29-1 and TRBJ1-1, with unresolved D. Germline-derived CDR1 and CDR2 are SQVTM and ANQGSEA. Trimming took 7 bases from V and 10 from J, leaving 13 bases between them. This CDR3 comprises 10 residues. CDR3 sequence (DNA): TGCAGCGCCGCCGGATCAGGAGCTTTCTTT. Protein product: CSAAGSGAFF.

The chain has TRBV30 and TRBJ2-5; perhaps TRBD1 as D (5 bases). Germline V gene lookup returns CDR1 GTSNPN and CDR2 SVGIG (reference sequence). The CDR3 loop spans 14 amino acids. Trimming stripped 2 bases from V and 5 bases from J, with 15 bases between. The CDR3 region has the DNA TGTGCCTGGAGTACCGAGACAGAGCTGGAGACCCAGTACTTC. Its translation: CAWSTETELETQYF.

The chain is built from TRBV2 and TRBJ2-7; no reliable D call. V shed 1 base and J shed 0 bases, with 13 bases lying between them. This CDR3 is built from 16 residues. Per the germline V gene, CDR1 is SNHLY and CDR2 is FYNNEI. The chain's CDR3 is CASSEDGDKSSYEQYF. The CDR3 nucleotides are TGTGCCAGCAGTGAAGACGGTGACAAAAGCTCCTACGAGCAGTACTTC.

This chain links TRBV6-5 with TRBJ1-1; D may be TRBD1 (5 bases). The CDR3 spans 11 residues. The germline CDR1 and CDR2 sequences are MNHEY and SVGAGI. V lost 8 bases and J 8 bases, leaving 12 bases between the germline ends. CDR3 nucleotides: TGTGCCAGCCGACAGAGGGGCGAAGCTTTCTTT. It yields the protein CASRQRGEAFF.

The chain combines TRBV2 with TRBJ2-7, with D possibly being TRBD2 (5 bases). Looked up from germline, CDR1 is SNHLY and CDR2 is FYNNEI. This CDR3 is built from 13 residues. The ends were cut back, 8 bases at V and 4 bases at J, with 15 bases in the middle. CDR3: CASGSGSGYEQYF. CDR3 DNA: TGTGCCAGCGGTTCTGGTTCGGGATACGAGCAGTACTTC.

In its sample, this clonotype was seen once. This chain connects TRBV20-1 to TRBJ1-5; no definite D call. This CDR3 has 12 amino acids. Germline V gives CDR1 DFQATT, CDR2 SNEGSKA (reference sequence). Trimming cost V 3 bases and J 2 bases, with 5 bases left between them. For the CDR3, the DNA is TGCAGTGCTAGGGCGGGCAATCAGCCCCAGCATTTT. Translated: CSARAGNQPQHF.

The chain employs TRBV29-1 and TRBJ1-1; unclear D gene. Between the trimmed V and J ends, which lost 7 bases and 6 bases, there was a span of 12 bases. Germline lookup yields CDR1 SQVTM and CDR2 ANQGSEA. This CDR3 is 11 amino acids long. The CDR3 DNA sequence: TGCAGCGCTGGACTCGGAGCTGAAGCTTTCTTT. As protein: CSAGLGAEAFF.

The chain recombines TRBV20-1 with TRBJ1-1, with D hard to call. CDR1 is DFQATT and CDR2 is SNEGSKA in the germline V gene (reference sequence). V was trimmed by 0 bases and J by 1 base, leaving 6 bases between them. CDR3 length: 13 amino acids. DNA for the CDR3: TGCAGTGCTAGAGATCTGGGGAACACTGAAGCTTTCTTT. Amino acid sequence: CSARDLGNTEAFF.

CDR3 sequence: CASSLDRAGREQYF. The CDR3 DNA is TGTGCCAGCAGCTTAGATAGGGCAGGGAGGGAGCAGTACTTC. The genes are TRBV13 and TRBJ2-7, with D maybe TRBD2 (6 bases). The CDR3 covers 14 residues. The germline V gene has CDR1 PRHDT and CDR2 FYEKMQ (reference sequence). The germline V and J ends were trimmed by 1 base and 7 bases, with 14 bases remaining between them.

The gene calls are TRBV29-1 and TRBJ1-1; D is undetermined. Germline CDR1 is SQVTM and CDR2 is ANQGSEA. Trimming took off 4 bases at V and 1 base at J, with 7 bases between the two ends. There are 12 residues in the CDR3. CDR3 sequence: CSVARQNTEAFF. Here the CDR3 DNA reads TGCAGCGTTGCTCGACAGAACACTGAAGCTTTCTTT.

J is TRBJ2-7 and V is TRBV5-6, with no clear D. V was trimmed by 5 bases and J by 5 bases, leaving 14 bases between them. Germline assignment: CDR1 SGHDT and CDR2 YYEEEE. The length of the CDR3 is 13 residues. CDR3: CASSARFGDEQYF. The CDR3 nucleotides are TGTGCCAGCAGTGCACGTTTTGGGGACGAGCAGTACTTC.

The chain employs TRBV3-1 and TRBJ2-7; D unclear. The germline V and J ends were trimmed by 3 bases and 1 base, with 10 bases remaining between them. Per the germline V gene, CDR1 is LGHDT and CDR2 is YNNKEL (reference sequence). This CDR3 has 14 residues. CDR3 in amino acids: CASSHRRISYEQYF. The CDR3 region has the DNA TGTGCCAGCAGCCACAGGAGAATTTCCTACGAGCAGTACTTC.

The CDR3 nucleotides read TGTGCCAGCAGTCCGGACAGGAACTACGAGCAGTACTTC. This codes for CASSPDRNYEQYF. The V gene is TRBV2, the J gene TRBJ2-7; 7 positions agree with TRBD1. Germline CDR1 reads SNHLY; CDR2 reads FYNNEI. The CDR3 is made up of 13 amino acids. V was pared by 5 bases and J by 3 bases, with 4 bases of the junction left unmatched. Full variable domain (remainder filled in from reference TRBV2 and TRBJ2-7): EPEVTQTPSHQVTQMGQEVILRCVPISNHLYFYWYRQILGQKVEFLVSFYNNEISEKSEIFDDQFSVERPDGSNFTLKIRSTKLEDSAMYFCASSPDRNYEQYFGPGTRLTVT.

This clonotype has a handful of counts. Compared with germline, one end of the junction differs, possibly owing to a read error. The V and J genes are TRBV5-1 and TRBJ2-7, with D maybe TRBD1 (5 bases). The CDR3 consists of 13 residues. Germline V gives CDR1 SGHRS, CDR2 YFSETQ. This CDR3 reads CASSLGVAYEQYF. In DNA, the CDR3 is TGTGCCAGCAGCTTAGGGGTGGCCTACGAGCAGTACTTC.